These 3 T cell receptor beta chains were sequenced from one sample in a study of cytotoxic CD8 clonotypes in ibrutinib-treated CLL. TCRdb's table, derived via immunoSEQ multiplex PCR, lists solely in-frame clones and lacks some. The table records 110,000 to 150,000 clones, 75% to 95% of them present only once. The input for sequencing was PBMCs, taken after 12 months of ibrutinib treatment. The receptor source for this set is a human donor with chronic lymphocytic leukemia.

This clone was recorded once. Other DNA sequences within the sample encode an identical CDR3. The chain carries TRBV28 and TRBJ1-5, with TRBD1 matching over 8 bases. Germline loops: CDR1 MDHEN, CDR2 SYDVKM. V dropped 3 bases and J dropped 2; count of bases not matched to a gene: 0. This CDR3 contains 14 residues. CDR3 amino acids: CASSLDRGNQPQHF. For the CDR3, the DNA is TGTGCCAGCAGTTTGGACAGGGGCAATCAGCCCCAGCATTTT.

The chain recombines TRBV28 with TRBJ2-1, with TRBD2 matching 8 bases. Germline V gene sequence: CDR1 MDHEN, CDR2 SYDVKM. Trimming cost V 5 bases and J 8 bases; bases outside gene matches: 14. This CDR3 has 16 amino acids. CDR3 loop: CASSPPTSAEVHEQFF. CDR3 sequence (DNA): TGTGCCAGCAGTCCCCCGACTAGCGCCGAGGTTCATGAGCAGTTCTTC.

The chain couples TRBV6-5 to TRBJ1-4; the D is unclear. CDR3 length: 14 amino acids. Germline CDR1 is MNHEY and CDR2 is SVGAGI. Trimming cost V 7 bases and J 4 bases, with 13 bases left between them. This CDR3 is CASTDRRSNEKLFF. The CDR3, as DNA: TGTGCCAGCACAGATAGGCGGAGTAATGAAAAACTGTTTTTT.